This TCR beta chain was captured in a study of CD8+CD57+ T cells in acquired aplastic anemia. Genomic DNA templated the TCR beta VDJ and CDR3 profiling. Using its own MiXCR run on the reads, TCRdb lists one record per CDR3 protein. Altogether some 410,000 distinct CDR3 sequences are present, roughly 68% being singletons, with the ten largest covering 4%. Details on this clonotype: The junction departs from germline at one end; a sequencing error may be responsible.

This CDR3 comprises 14 residues. The germline gives CDR1 MGHDK, CDR2 SYGVNS. The sample taken for sequencing was sorted CD4+, CD8+, or CD8+CD57+ T cells (not recorded which) from PBMCs. This chain links TRBV25-1 with TRBJ1-1; D gene ambiguous. This sequence was found in a human donor in good health, serving as a control. CDR3: CASSNRARNTQAFF. CDR3 nucleotide sequence: TGTGCCAGCAGTAACCGCGCCAGGAACACTCAAGCTTTCTTT.